This T cell receptor beta chain derives from a study of cytomegalovirus exposure and HLA in healthy donors (dated 2017 in TCRdb). Concerning the study at large: According to an earlier analysis of 587 of the donors, some 180 million T cells yielded roughly 110 million unique TCR beta sequences and about 300 Gb of sequence data. An early release that covered about 600 HLA-typed donors contained approximately 300 gigabases of sequencing data and 75 million to 100 million unique TCR sequences. The genetic ancestry cluster associated with self-reported Caucasian donors included around 76% of the approximately 410 genotyped donors. The study was designed to test whether signatures of past pathogen exposure could be identified by cataloging public T cell receptors. The T cell repertoires of 700 or so subjects were profiled by immunosequencing and related to cytomegalovirus serostatus. In addition to the first cohort of about 650 subjects, a separate validation cohort of some 120 different subjects was used. To predict cytomegalovirus infection status, the study brought together high-throughput TCR immunosequencing, statistical association of individual TCRs with disease status, and machine learning. A later analysis re-examined previously published TCR beta repertoires from 500 to 700 donors and added high-resolution HLA genotyping to investigate patterns of TCR occurrence. In the later analysis, no new phenotypic data were used to find candidate immune exposures; instead, reliance was placed on TCR beta sequences and their occurrence across donors. To decide whether each TCR beta V gene segment behaved as functional or pseudogenic, an earlier analysis of nearly 600 of the donors relied on high-throughput TCR beta sequencing. Donor age, sex, ethnicity and CMV serostatus were compiled alongside the repertoire data. A later genetic analysis took genome-wide SNP genotypes for about 55% of the 666 donors and used that subset as a discovery cohort. Every repertoire in the discovery cohort had been generated on one and the same sequencing platform. HLA typing included class I and class II loci at four-digit resolution. The number of typed donors differed by locus: 629-630 for A, B, C, DRB1 and DQB1; approximately 530 for DQA1; fewer than 610 for DPA1; and about 470 for DPB1. Because of strong linkage in the cohort, 4 to 6 DR-DQ haplotypes were treated as single units for association and clustering. Among 398 genotyped donors of the cohort, an average of about 240,000 unique TCR beta nucleotide sequences were sequenced per donor, approximately 20% of them non-productive.

This clone is a singleton in its sample. Its antigen remains undetermined. Base qualities are not provided; no much larger clone lies one nucleotide away. The library came from the immunoSEQ multiplex PCR assay. The multiplex PCR relied on a mix of 60 forward primers for TCR Vbeta segments and 13 reverse primers for TCR Jbeta segments. Amplification of the CDR3 region of rearranged TCR beta genes was performed with a multiplex PCR assay on genomic DNA. Amplified TCR beta libraries were sequenced as 87-base-pair reads on the Illumina HiSeq System. The original pipeline was this. A later analysis counted around 72 million unique TCR beta chains across the 700 or so repertoires, and 9 million to 14 million of these chains were shared by at least two donors. To remove PCR and sequencing errors, raw reads were error-corrected and collapsed into unique sequences using a nearest-neighbor algorithm that merged closely related sequences. CDR3 sequences were aligned to IMGT reference sequences to assign V, D and J gene segments. For a sequence to be retained, at least a six-nucleotide match to both a V gene segment and a J gene segment was required. A rearrangement counted as productive if the CDR3 had no stop codons and remained in frame with V and J, and every other rearrangement counted as non-productive. CDR3 was defined by IMGT convention, running from the second conserved V-encoded cysteine to the conserved J-encoded phenylalanine. The earlier analysis of 587 of the donors excluded sequences that lacked an unambiguous match to a single V gene segment. In an earlier analysis of around 600 of the donors, V segments were called functional above 56.7% productive rearrangements and were called segregating when the between-donor standard deviation exceeded 5%. A statistical classification framework was built for diagnosing cytomegalovirus status from the catalog of TCR beta chain sequences. In a later analysis, TCR nucleotide sequences were compared against IMGT/GENE-DB human TR gene sequences so that V and J genes could be assigned. Using the TCRdist pipeline, a later analysis assigned CDR3 sequences along with most-parsimonious VDJ recombination scenarios. A later analysis defined each TCR beta chain by its CDR3 amino acid sequence plus V-gene family, and excluded reads lacking a unique V-gene family. In a later analysis, fewer than 600 highly shared, low-generation-probability nucleotide sequences were removed to address suspected cross-contamination and a sequencing artifact. In a later analysis, a clonal expansion index was calculated for each public chain from normalized within-repertoire ranks of inferred template counts. In a later analysis, generation probabilities were computed with a VDJ recombination model fitted to out-of-frame rearrangements, and the resulting probabilities were checked against IGoR. In a later analysis, hypergeometric tests were used to score TCR-TCR, TCR-HLA and TCR-CMV co-occurrence, with a repertoire-size bias correction applied to TCR pairs. False discovery rates were estimated in a later analysis by permuting HLA or CMV assignments 20 times. In a later analysis, co-occurring TCRs were grouped with DBSCAN, and TCRdist sequence similarity was added when clustering was performed within HLA-allele-positive subsets. Repertoires with fewer than 30,000 or more than 120,000 public chains, plus five repertoires with anomalous nucleotide sharing, were excluded from co-occurrence clustering. The table was pulled from immuneACCESS by TCRdb, which kept in-frame rearrangements only. Such tables lose some clones; where checked, under half of the loss comes from unresolved V genes, and the rest has no known cause. V and J calls and clone size are given by that table; D and trimming were obtained from the DNA. The sample has a few hundred thousand clones on record, around 90% of them singletons. About 1.5% of the sample goes to the ten largest clones.

The cohort consisted of 666 healthy bone marrow donors. At the time of sampling, all cohort members were nominally healthy, though unrecorded immune exposures were likely present. The donor was CMV seronegative and was included in the group of about 400 seronegative cohort members. Each donor provided a peripheral blood sample, and peripheral blood mononuclear cells were used for TCR beta sequencing. The Qiagen DNeasy Blood Extraction Kit was used to extract genomic DNA from the blood cell samples. The paper's findings and limits, for the study overall: Most TCR sequences were observed very rarely across donors, whereas some public TCRs were present in many individuals. In vitro tests confirmed that a few of the cytomegalovirus-associated TCR beta chains recognize cytomegalovirus antigens. A further reported finding was that TCR beta sequences accurately predicted the HLA-A and HLA-B alleles for most subjects in the first cohort. A later analysis found that HLA-associated TCR beta chains were more clonally expanded and had lower generation probabilities than equally common non-associated chains. Cytomegalovirus status was reported to be diagnosed by the classifier with high specificity and sensitivity in both the original and validation cohorts. A later analysis found that TCR association rates varied across HLA loci, with DRB1 alleles showing the most associated TCRs and HLA-C alleles the fewest. Correlated functional status among segregating V segments might be attributable to linkage disequilibrium, but an unknown experimental factor could not be ruled out. A cluster of highly shared sequence variants was judged likely to represent a technical artifact of the sequencing pipeline. An association between a missense DCLRE1C variant and V-gene and J-gene trimming of TCR beta chains was found in a later genetic analysis and replicated in an independent cohort. A later analysis found that most CMV-associated TCR beta chains appeared HLA-restricted, with HLA associations seemingly driven largely by CMV exposure. Roughly uniform sequencing depth across donors was assumed in presence/absence analyses, although this assumption may not hold. A total of 150 or so TCR beta chains were listed by the study as associated with cytomegalovirus. A later genetic analysis reported fewer N-insertions in productive TCRs among donors in an Asian-associated ancestry cluster than the roughly 670-donor mean. A later analysis reported that several top co-occurrence clusters appeared linked to parvovirus B19, influenza, CMV and Epstein-Barr virus. In a later analysis, 16,951 TCR beta sequences were associated with specific HLA alleles at a false discovery rate of 0.05. Immune exposure information for the cohort was limited to CMV serostatus. An earlier analysis of approximately 540 of the donors showed that most TCR beta V segments appeared in productive rearrangements either about 87% or about 30% of the time, which broadly matched IMGT annotations. Because HLA typing was unavailable for some donors at each locus, only the typed subset was used in association tests. It was suggested by the authors that the approach could potentially be generalized to other disease states and immunological phenotypes. Because counts were too low, approximately 18 rarely observed V segments, including chromosome 9 orphons, were excluded from the earlier analysis of fewer than 650 of the donors. Assigning TCR associations to individual alleles was difficult when HLA alleles, especially DR and DQ, strongly co-occurred. In this cohort, only TCR beta chains were sequenced, and detectable features were limited by the absence of alpha or paired-chain data.

This receptor was taken from a girl aged 2 to 9 in good health and CMV-seronegative. The specimen was PBMCs.

The DNA is as follows: TGTGCCAGCAGCTCGCCACTTCTAGCGGGAGTCTACGAGCAGTACTTC. The translation is CASSSPLLAGVYEQYF. The chain is encoded by TRBV7-9 joined to TRBJ2-7, with 10 bases aligning to TRBD2. V and J are trimmed by 4 bases and 3 bases, and the gene matches miss 9 bases of the junction. CDR1 and CDR2 are read off the germline V gene (reference sequence) as SEHNR and FQNEAQ. Including cysteine and phenylalanine, the CDR3 has 16 amino acids. The retained sequence is limited to the CDR3, 48 bases, with the frame set at the first base.